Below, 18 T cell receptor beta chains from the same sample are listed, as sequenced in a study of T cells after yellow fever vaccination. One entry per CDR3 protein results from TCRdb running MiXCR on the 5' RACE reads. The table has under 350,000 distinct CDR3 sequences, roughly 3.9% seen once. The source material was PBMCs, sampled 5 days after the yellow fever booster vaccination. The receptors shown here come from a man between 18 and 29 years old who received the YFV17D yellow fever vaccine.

Here the CDR3 reads CASSGIGNSNQPQHF. CDR3 in DNA: TGTGCCAGCAGTGGGATCGGGAATAGCAATCAGCCCCAGCATTTT. J is TRBJ1-5 and V is TRBV2, with D unclear. This CDR3 has 15 residues. Per the germline V gene, CDR1 is SNHLY and CDR2 is FYNNEI. The V end was cut by 4 bases, the J end by 0 bases, with 10 bases between.

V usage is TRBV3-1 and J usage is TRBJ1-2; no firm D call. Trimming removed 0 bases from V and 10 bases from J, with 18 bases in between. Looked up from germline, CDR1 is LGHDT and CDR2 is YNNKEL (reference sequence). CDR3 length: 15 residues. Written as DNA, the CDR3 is TGTGCCAGCAGCCAAGAATTCCCCGGGCAGAGCCACTACACCTTC. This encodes CASSQEFPGQSHYTF.

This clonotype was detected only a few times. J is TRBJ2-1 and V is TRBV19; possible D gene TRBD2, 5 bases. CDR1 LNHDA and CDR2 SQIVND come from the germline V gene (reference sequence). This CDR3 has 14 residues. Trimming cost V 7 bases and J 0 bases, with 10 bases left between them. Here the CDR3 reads CASNPGSSYNEQFF. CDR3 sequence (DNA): TGTGCCAGTAACCCGGGGAGCTCCTACAATGAGCAGTTCTTC.

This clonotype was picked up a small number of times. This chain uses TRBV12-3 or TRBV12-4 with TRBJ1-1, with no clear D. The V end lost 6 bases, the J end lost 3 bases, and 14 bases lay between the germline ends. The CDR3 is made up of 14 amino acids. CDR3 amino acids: CASSPLGADTEAFF. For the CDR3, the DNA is TGTGCCAGCAGCCCCCTAGGAGCGGACACTGAAGCTTTCTTT.

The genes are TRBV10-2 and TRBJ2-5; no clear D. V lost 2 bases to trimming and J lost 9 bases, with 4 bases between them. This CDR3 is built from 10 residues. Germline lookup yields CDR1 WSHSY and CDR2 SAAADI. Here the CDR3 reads CASSEESQYF. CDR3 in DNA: TGCGCCAGCAGTGAGGAGTCCCAGTACTTC.

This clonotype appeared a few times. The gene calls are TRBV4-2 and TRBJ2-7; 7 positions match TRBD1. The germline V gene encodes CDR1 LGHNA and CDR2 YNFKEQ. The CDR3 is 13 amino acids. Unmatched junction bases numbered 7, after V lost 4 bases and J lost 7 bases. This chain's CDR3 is CASSPGQDEEQYV. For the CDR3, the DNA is TGTGCCAGCAGCCCCGGACAGGATGAGGAGCAGTACGTC.

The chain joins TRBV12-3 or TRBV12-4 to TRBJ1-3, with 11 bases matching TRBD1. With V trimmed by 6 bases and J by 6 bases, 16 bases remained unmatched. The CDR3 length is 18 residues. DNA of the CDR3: TGTGCCAGCAGCCGAATTCGGGGACAGGGGGTTTTCGAAAACACCATATATTTT. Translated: CASSRIRGQGVFENTIYF.

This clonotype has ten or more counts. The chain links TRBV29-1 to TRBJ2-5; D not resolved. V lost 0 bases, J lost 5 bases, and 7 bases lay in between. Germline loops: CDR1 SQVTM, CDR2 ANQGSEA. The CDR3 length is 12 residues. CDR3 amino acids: CSVEESRETQYF. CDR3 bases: TGCAGCGTTGAAGAGAGTAGGGAGACCCAGTACTTC.

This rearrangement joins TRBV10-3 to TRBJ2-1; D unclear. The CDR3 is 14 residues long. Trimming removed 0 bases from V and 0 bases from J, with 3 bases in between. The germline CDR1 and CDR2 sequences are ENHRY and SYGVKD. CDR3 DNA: TGTGCCATCAGTGAGTCAACCTCCTACAATGAGCAGTTCTTC. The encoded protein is CAISESTSYNEQFF.

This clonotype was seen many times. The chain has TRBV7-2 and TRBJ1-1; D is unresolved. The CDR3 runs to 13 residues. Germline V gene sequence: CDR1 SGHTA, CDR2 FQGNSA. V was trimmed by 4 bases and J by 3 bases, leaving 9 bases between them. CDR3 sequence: CASSSRWDTEAFF. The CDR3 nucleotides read TGTGCCAGCAGCTCCAGGTGGGACACTGAAGCTTTCTTT.

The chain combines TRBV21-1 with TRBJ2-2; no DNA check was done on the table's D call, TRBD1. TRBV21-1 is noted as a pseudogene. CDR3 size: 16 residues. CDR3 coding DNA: TGTGCCAGCAGCAATCTGTCTCCTAGTTACACCGGGGAGCTGTTTTTT. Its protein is CASSNLSPSYTGELFF.

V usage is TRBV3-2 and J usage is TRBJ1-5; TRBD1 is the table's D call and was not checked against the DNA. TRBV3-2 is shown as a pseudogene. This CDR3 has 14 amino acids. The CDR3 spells CASSQDREIQPQHF. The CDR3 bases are TGTGCCAGCAGCCAAGACAGGGAAATACAGCCCCAGCATTTT.

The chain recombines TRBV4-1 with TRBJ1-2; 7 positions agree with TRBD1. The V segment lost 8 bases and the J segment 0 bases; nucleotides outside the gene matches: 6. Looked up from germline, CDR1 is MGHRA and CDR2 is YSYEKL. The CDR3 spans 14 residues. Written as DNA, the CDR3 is TGCGCCAGCCAGGGACAGCGGTCTAACTATGGCTACACCTTC. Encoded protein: CASQGQRSNYGYTF.

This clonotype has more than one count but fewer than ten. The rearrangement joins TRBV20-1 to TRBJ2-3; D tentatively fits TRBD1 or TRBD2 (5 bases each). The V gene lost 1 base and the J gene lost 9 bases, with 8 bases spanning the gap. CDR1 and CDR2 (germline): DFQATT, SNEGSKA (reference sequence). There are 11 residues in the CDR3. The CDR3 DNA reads TGCAGTGCTAGAGCGGGGCAGACGCAGTATTTT. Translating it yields CSARAGQTQYF.

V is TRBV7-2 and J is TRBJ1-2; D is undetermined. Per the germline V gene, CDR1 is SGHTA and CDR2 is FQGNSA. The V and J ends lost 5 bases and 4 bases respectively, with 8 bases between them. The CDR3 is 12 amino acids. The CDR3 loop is CASSLNTYGYTF. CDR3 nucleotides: TGTGCCAGCAGCCTGAACACCTATGGCTACACCTTC.

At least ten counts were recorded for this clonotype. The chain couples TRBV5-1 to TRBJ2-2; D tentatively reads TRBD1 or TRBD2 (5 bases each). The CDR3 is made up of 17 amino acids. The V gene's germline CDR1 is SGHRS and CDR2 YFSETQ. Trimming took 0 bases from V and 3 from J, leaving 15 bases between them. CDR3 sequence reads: CASSLDGRVAYTGELFF. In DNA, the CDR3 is TGCGCCAGCAGCTTGGATGGCAGGGTAGCGTACACCGGGGAGCTGTTTTTT.

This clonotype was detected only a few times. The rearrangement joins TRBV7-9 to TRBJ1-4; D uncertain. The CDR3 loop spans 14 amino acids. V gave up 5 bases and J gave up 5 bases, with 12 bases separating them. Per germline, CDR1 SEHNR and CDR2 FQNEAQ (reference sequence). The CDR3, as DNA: TGTGCCAGCAGCCCTCCCAGAGGAAATGAAAAACTGTTTTTT. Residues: CASSPPRGNEKLFF.

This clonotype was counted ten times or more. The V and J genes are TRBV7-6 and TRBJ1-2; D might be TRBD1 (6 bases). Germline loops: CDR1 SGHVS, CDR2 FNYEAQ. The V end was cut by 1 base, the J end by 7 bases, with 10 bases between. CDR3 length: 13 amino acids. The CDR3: CASSLEQGSGYTF. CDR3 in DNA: TGTGCCAGCAGCTTAGAACAGGGTAGTGGCTACACCTTC. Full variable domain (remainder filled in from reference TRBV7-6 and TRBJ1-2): GAGVSQSPRYKVTKRGQDVALRCDPISGHVSLYWYRQALGQGPEFLTYFNYEAQQDKSGLPNDRFSAERPEGSISTLTIQRTEQRDSAMYRCASSLEQGSGYTFGSGTRLTVV.